The 15 T cell receptor beta chains below all came from one sample that was sequenced in a study of T cells in Graves' hyperthyroidism and ophthalmopathy. It was RNA transcripts that yielded the amplified TCR beta CDR3 regions. First-round RT-PCR of the TCR CDR3 relied on the HTBI primer set. TCRdb used MiXCR to reprocess the multiplex PCR reads, holding one entry per CDR3 protein. The sample lists about 350,000 distinct CDR3 sequences, 15% to 20% occurring once. The sample consisted of blood. These receptors originate from a woman between 40 and 55 years old with Graves' ophthalmopathy.

The chain recombines TRBV28 with TRBJ2-5; TRBD1 matches 10 bases. The CDR3 consists of 14 residues. V lost 10 bases and J lost 5; bases outside the gene matches: 10. Germline values: CDR1 MDHEN, CDR2 SYDVKM. CDR3 residues: CATNRRDRGETQYF. The CDR3 DNA reads as TGTGCCACCAACCGGCGGGACAGGGGTGAGACCCAGTACTTC.

This clonotype was seen only a few times. The genes are TRBV19 and TRBJ2-1; 8 nucleotides agree with TRBD1. V lost 4 bases and J lost 7; bases outside the gene matches: 6. Germline V gene data show CDR1 as LNHDA and CDR2 as SQIVND (reference sequence). The length of the CDR3 is 14 residues. This CDR3 is CASSTGGLLNEQFF. The CDR3 DNA reads as TGTGCCAGTAGTACAGGGGGCCTTCTGAATGAGCAGTTCTTC.

This clonotype was recorded at least ten times. A much larger clone lies one base from this, so it may be a read error. The J gene is TRBJ2-7, the V gene TRBV2; 7 bases fit TRBD1. This CDR3 contains 13 residues. The J segment lost 3 bases and the V segment lost 5 bases, leaving 4 bases of the junction unmatched. Germline CDR1 and CDR2: SNHLY and FYNNEI. The CDR3 sequence: CASSIRDSYEQYF. The DNA for the CDR3 is TGTGCCAGCAGTATCCGGGACAGCTACGAGCAGTACTTC.

This chain connects TRBV6-2 or TRBV6-3 to TRBJ2-7; 8 nucleotides match TRBD2. Per the germline V gene, CDR1 is MNHEY and CDR2 is SVGEGT. The ends lost 6 bases at V and 5 bases at J; junction bases unmatched: 12. This CDR3 contains 15 residues. Here the CDR3 reads CASSEPGLGIHEQYF. The DNA for the CDR3 is TGTGCCAGCAGCGAACCGGGACTAGGCATCCACGAGCAGTACTTC.

This clonotype was detected a few times. V gene TRBV12-3 or TRBV12-4 combines with J gene TRBJ1-2; 9 nucleotides agree with TRBD1. This CDR3 has 16 amino acids. Trimming removed 4 bases from V and 4 bases from J; junction bases left unmatched: 10. CDR3: CASSWTTGGVTYGYTF. In nucleotides, the CDR3 is TGTGCCAGCAGTTGGACGACAGGGGGAGTTACCTATGGCTACACCTTC.

This clonotype was recorded only once. The chain couples TRBV7-2 to TRBJ2-5; unclear D gene. CDR3 size: 12 residues. The V end was cut by 5 bases, the J end by 3 bases, with 7 bases between. Germline assignment: CDR1 SGHTA and CDR2 FQGNSA. CDR3 DNA sequence: TGTGCCAGCAGCCGTAACGAAGAGACCCAGTACTTC. It yields the protein CASSRNEETQYF. The full variable domain, rest sourced from reference TRBV7-2 and TRBJ2-5, is GAGVSQSPSNKVTEKGKDVELRCDPISGHTALYWYRQSLGQGLEFLIYFQGNSAPDKSGLPSDRFSAERTGGSVSTLTIQRTQQEDSAVYLCASSRNEETQYFGPGTRLLVL.

About this clonotype itself: A much larger clone sits a single nucleotide away, making a read error possible. The chain combines TRBV20-1 with TRBJ1-2, with D unresolved. The CDR3 has 13 residues. Germline-derived CDR1 and CDR2 are DFQATT and SNEGSKA (reference sequence). Trimming pared 6 bases from V and 4 bases from J, leaving 15 bases between. The CDR3 DNA reads as TGCAGTGCCATACCGCTGGGAGCCTATGGCTACACCTTC. It specifies CSAIPLGAYGYTF.

This clonotype was detected many times. This rearrangement joins TRBV5-1 to TRBJ2-7; D is possibly TRBD2 (5 bases). The CDR3 runs 15 residues. V gave up 0 bases and J gave up 5 bases, with 15 bases separating them. The germline CDR1 and CDR2 sequences are SGHRS and YFSETQ. CDR3 region: CASSLDGGLVDEQYF. For the CDR3, the DNA is TGCGCCAGCAGCTTGGACGGAGGCCTTGTCGACGAGCAGTACTTC.

The chain employs TRBV6-1 and TRBJ1-1; no clear D. The V end was cut by 3 bases, the J end by 3 bases, with 5 bases between. This CDR3 spans 12 amino acids. Germline CDR1 reads MNHNS; CDR2 reads SASEGT. The CDR3 here is CASSDDYTEAFF. The CDR3 DNA sequence: TGTGCCAGCAGTGACGACTACACTGAAGCTTTCTTT.

This clonotype was seen repeatedly, ten times or more. The junction departs from germline at one end; a sequencing error may be responsible. The V gene is TRBV27, the J gene TRBJ2-7, with D perhaps matching TRBD1 (5 bases). This CDR3 region has 14 residues. Germline V gives CDR1 MNHEY, CDR2 SMNVEV (reference sequence). The CDR3 spells CASGFPAGTYEQYF. As DNA, the CDR3 is TGTGCCAGCGGTTTCCCGGCAGGGACCTACGAGCAGTACTTC.

This clonotype was found many times. The V and J genes are TRBV12-3 or TRBV12-4 and TRBJ1-3, with TRBD1 matching over 8 bases. The CDR3 runs to 15 residues. V gave up 5 bases and J gave up 2 bases; unmatched junction bases: 5. The CDR3, as DNA: TGTGCCAGCAGTAACGACAGGGGAACTGGAAACACCATATATTTT. Its protein is CASSNDRGTGNTIYF.

This clonotype was seen at least ten times. The rearrangement uses TRBV15 and TRBJ2-7; D is ambiguous. Germline lookup yields CDR1 LNHNV and CDR2 YYDKDF (reference sequence). Trimming left V 4 bases short and J 0 bases short, with 10 bases between. The CDR3 sequence is 14 residues long. For the CDR3, the DNA is TGTGCCACCAGCATTCGTAGGCCCTCCTACGAGCAGTACTTC. Translated, it gives CATSIRRPSYEQYF.

This clonotype was counted at least ten times. The chain joins TRBV12-3 or TRBV12-4 to TRBJ1-3; unclear D gene. The CDR3 contains 14 residues. Trimming stripped 3 bases from V and 0 bases from J, with 6 bases between. The DNA of the CDR3 is TGTGCCAGCAGTTTCGGAGGCTCTGGAAACACCATATATTTT. It translates to CASSFGGSGNTIYF.

This clonotype was seen at least ten times. The rearrangement joins TRBV12-3 or TRBV12-4 to TRBJ1-5, with 7 positions matching TRBD1. This CDR3 region has 12 residues. The V segment lost 7 bases and the J segment 7 bases; nucleotides outside the gene matches: 4. This CDR3 is CASTRTGQPQHF. The CDR3, as DNA: TGTGCCAGCACCCGGACAGGCCAGCCCCAGCATTTT.

This clonotype has a count of ten or more. In DNA form, the CDR3 reads TGTGCCTGGAGCGTTGGACAGGGGGCCCAAGCTTTCTTT. This gives the protein CAWSVGQGAQAFF. The genes are TRBV30 and TRBJ1-1, with 11 bases lining up with TRBD1. Per the germline V gene, CDR1 is GTSNPN and CDR2 is SVGIG (reference sequence). CDR3 length: 13 residues. Losses at the gene ends were 3 bases for V and 9 bases for J; bases not matched to a gene: 6.